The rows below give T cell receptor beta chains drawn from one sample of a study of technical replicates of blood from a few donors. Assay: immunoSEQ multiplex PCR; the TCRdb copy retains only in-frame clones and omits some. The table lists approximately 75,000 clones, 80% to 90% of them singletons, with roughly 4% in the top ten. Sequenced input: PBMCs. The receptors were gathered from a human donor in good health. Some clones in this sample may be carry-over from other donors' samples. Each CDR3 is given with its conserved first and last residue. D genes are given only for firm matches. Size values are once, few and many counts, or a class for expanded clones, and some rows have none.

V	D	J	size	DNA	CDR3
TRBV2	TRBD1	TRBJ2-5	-	TGTGCCAGCAGGGGACAGGGGATGGGGGAGACCCAGTACTTC	CASRGQGMGETQYF
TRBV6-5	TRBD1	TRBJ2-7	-	TGTGCCAGCAGCGGTCGTAGGGGGCATGAGCAGTACTTC	CASSGRRGHEQYF
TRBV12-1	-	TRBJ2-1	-	TGTGCCAGCAGCAGCCGGGACAGAACCTACAATGAGCAGTTCTTC	CASSSRDRTYNEQFF
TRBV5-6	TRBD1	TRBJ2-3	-	TGTGCCAGCAGCTTGCGAACAGGGGCTGGAGATACGCAGTATTTT	CASSLRTGAGDTQYF
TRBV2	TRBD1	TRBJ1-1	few	TGTGCCAGCAGGGGACAGGGAGGTGACACTGAAGCTTTCTTT	CASRGQGGDTEAFF
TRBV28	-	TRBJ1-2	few	TGTGCCAGCAACCCCGACAGAAACTATGGCTACACCTTC	CASNPDRNYGYTF
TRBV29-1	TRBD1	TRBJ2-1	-	TGCAGCGCCGCCGGGACAGGGATCAATGAGCAGTTCTTC	CSAAGTGINEQFF
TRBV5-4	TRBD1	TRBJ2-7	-	TGTGCCAGCAGCCACCGGGACAGGGTCCGGGAGCAGTACTTC	CASSHRDRVREQYF
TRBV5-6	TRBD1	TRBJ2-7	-	TGTGCCAGCAGCTCGGACTGGACAGGCTACGAGCAGTACTTC	CASSSDWTGYEQYF
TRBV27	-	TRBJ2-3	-	TGTGCCAGCCGATCAGGAACAGATACGCAGTATTTT	CASRSGTDTQYF
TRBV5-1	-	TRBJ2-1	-	TGCGCCAGCAGCTTGTGGGGGGGCCAGAATGAGCAGTTCTTC	CASSLWGGQNEQFF
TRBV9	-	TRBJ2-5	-	TGTGCCAGCAGCGTAGAGGATCGGGGAGAAGAGACCCAGTACTTC	CASSVEDRGEETQYF
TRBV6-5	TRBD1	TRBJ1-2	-	TGTGCCAGCAGTGCCGGACAGGGTAGAGGCTACACCTTC	CASSAGQGRGYTF
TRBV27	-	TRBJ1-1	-	TGTGCCAGCAGTTTATCCCAGGGGAAAGGTGAAGCTTTCTTT	CASSLSQGKGEAFF
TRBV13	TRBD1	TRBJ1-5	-	TGTGCCAGCAGCTTGAGGGGACAGGGAAATCAGCCCCAGCATTTT	CASSLRGQGNQPQHF
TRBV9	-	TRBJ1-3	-	TGTGCCAGCAGCGTAGTGGCGGAAAGAGAGTCTGGAAACACCATATATTTT	CASSVVAERESGNTIYF
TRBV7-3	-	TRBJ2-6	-	TGTGCCAGCAGCTTAACCCGACAGGCTGGGGCCAACGTCCTGACTTTC	CASSLTRQAGANVLTF
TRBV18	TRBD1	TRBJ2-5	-	TGTGCCAGCTCACCGGACAGGGGAGAGACCCAGTACTTC	CASSPDRGETQYF
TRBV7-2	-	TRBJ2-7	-	TGTGCCAGCAGCTCCGACTACGCGCAGTACTTC	CASSSDYAQYF
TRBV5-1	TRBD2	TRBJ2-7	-	TGCGCCAGCAGCCTGGGACTAGCGGGAGGTCTCAGCCCGTGGGAGCAGTACTTC	CASSLGLAGGLSPWEQYF
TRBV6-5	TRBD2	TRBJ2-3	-	TGTGCCAGCAGACAACCTAGCGGGAGTACAGATACGCAGTATTTT	CASRQPSGSTDTQYF
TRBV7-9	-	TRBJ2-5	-	TGTGCCAGCAGCTTAAGAAGCATCCAAGAGACCCAGTACTTC	CASSLRSIQETQYF
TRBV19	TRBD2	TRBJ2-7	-	TGTGCCACCCGCGGGGGTAGCGGCTACGAGCAGTACTTC	CATRGGSGYEQYF
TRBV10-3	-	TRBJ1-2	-	TGTGCCATCAGTGAAGGACAGACCTCCTATGGCTACACCTTC	CAISEGQTSYGYTF
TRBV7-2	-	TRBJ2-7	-	TGTGCCAGCAGCTCCCAGCGGGTCTCCTACGAGCAGTACTTC	CASSSQRVSYEQYF
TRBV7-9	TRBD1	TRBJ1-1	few	TGTGCCAGCAGCTCAGCACAGGGGGCGAACACTGAAGCTTTCTTT	CASSSAQGANTEAFF
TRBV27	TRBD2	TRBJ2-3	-	TGTGCCAGCAGTTTCGCGGGCAGCGGGGCAGATACGCAGTATTTT	CASSFAGSGADTQYF
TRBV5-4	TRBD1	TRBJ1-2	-	TGTGCCAGCACCGTCGGGGGGACAGGGTCCTATGGCTACACCTTC	CASTVGGTGSYGYTF
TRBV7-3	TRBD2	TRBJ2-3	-	TGTGCCAGCAGGCTGGGACTAGCGGGAGAAGATACGCAGTATTTT	CASRLGLAGEDTQYF
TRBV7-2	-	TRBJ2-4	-	TGTGCCAGCAGCCCGGTCCCGGGGGCCAAAAACATTCAGTACTTC	CASSPVPGAKNIQYF
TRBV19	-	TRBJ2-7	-	TGTGCCAGTAGTATGTGGCTTACCTACGAGCAGTACTTC	CASSMWLTYEQYF
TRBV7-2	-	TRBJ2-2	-	TGTGCCAGCAGCCGGAGCACCGGGGAGCTGTTTTTT	CASSRSTGELFF
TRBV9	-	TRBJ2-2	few	TGTGCCAGCAGCGTAGGGCTAGCCAGCGGGGAGCTGTTTTTT	CASSVGLASGELFF
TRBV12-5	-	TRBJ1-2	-	TGTGCTAGTGCCCAGTGGGAGTATGGCTACACCTTC	CASAQWEYGYTF
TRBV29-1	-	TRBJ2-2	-	TGCAGCGTTGAAGATCCTGACGGGAGATCGGGCGGGGAGCTGTTTTTT	CSVEDPDGRSGGELFF
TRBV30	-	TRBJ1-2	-	TGTGCCTGGAGGTCGACATTAGGGACAAACTTTAACTATGGCTACACCTTC	CAWRSTLGTNFNYGYTF
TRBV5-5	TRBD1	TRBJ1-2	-	TGTGCCAGCAGTATTCCGGGACAGGGTAATAGTTGGGAAGGCTACACCTTC	CASSIPGQGNSWEGYTF
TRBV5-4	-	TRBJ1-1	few	TGTGCCAGCAGGGGTGGACAGATGAACACTGAAGCTTTCTTT	CASRGGQMNTEAFF
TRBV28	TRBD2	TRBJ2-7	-	TGTGCCAGCAGTTTGGGTCGGGAGGGCGAGCAGTACTTC	CASSLGREGEQYF
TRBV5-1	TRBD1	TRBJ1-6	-	TGCGCCAGCAGCTGGGGGACAGGGATGGCTTCACCCCTCCACTTT	CASSWGTGMASPLHF
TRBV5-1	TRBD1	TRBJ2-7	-	TGCGCCAGCAGCTTGGCAGGGGACAGTTCCTACGAGCAGTACTTC	CASSLAGDSSYEQYF
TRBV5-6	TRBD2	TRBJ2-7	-	TGTGCCAGCAGCTTAATACTAGCGGGACACGAGCAGTACTTC	CASSLILAGHEQYF
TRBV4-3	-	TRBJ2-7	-	TGCGCCAGCAGCCAAGAGAAACGGGGGTCAACCTACGAGCAGTACTTC	CASSQEKRGSTYEQYF
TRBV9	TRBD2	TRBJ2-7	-	TGTGCCAGCAGCCCGACTAGCGGGAGCTCCTACGAGCAGTACTTC	CASSPTSGSSYEQYF
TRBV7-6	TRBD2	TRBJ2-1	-	TGTGCCAGCGAGAGTAGCGGGGGGGGAGCCTACAATGAGCAGTTCTTC	CASESSGGGAYNEQFF
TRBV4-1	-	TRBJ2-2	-	TGCGCCAGCAAGAATAGCGGCCTTAACACCGGGGAGCTGTTTTTT	CASKNSGLNTGELFF
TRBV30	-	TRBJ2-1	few	TGTGCCTGGAGCAGCGACTCCTACAATGAGCAGTTCTTC	CAWSSDSYNEQFF
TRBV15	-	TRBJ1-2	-	TGTGCCACCAGTATGCAAACGGACAGTGTACATGGCTACACCTTC	CATSMQTDSVHGYTF
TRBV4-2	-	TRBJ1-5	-	TGTGCCAGCAGCCAAGACTGGGACTCCCAGCCCCAGCATTTT	CASSQDWDSQPQHF
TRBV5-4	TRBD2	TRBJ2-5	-	TGTGCCAGCAGCTCGGGGGGGAGACTGGAGACCCAGTACTTC	CASSSGGRLETQYF